These 14 T cell receptor beta chains share one sample of origin, sequenced in a study of blood T cell repertoires in COVID-19. Assay: immunoSEQ multiplex PCR; the TCRdb copy retains only in-frame clones and omits some. The sample carries about 200,000 clones, around 82% recorded once. Source material: PBMCs or T cells enriched from blood (not recorded which). These receptors were taken from a woman in her sixties or seventies with acute COVID-19.

The V and J genes are TRBV18 and TRBJ1-3; 10 bases are a match to TRBD1. Germline assignment: CDR1 KGHSH and CDR2 LQKENI. The CDR3 runs 16 residues. With 4 bases clipped from V and 2 bases from J, the junction kept 5 bases outside the gene matches. CDR3 in amino acids: CASSRETGGTGNTIYF. DNA for the CDR3: TGTGCCAGCTCACGCGAGACAGGGGGCACTGGAAACACCATATATTTT.

J is TRBJ2-5 and V is TRBV6-5, with 9 bases lining up with TRBD2. The junction had 12 bases not matched to a gene; V was cut back by 8 bases and J by 5 bases. The germline V gene encodes CDR1 MNHEY and CDR2 SVGAGI. The CDR3 length is 15 residues. The CDR3 loop is CASRPRPSGTETQYF. In DNA form, the CDR3 reads TGTGCCAGCCGCCCTCGTCCTAGCGGGACGGAGACCCAGTACTTC.

This clone was counted between two and nine times. This rearrangement joins TRBV7-6 to TRBJ1-6; D possibly corresponds to TRBD1 (6 bases). V was cut by 5 bases and J by 5 bases, with 19 bases left in between. Looked up from germline, CDR1 is SGHVS and CDR2 is FNYEAQ. The CDR3 is 17 residues long. The CDR3 coding sequence is TGTGCCAGCAGCAGGGGGGGACTTGGACGAAATAATTCACCCCTCCACTTT. Protein sequence: CASSRGGLGRNNSPLHF.

The sample holds one count of this clone. The CDR3 region is CASSVEGQGWNSNQPQHF. The CDR3 DNA follows: TGTGCCAGCAGCGTAGAGGGACAGGGATGGAATAGCAATCAGCCCCAGCATTTT. This chain links TRBV9 with TRBJ1-5; TRBD1 matches at 9 bases. The CDR3 consists of 18 residues. The germline CDR1 and CDR2 sequences are SGDLS and YYNGEE. The V gene end was trimmed by 0 bases and the J gene end by 0 bases; junction bases not matched to a gene: 7.

This clone was seen a handful of times. The V and J genes are TRBV7-2 and TRBJ2-3, with D possibly being TRBD2 (5 bases). CDR1 is SGHTA and CDR2 is FQGNSA in the germline V gene. The V gene lost 5 bases and the J gene lost 0 bases, with 12 bases spanning the gap. The CDR3 has 15 residues. CDR3 DNA: TGTGCCAGCAGCCCCCGGGAACTTAGCACAGATACGCAGTATTTT. This translates into CASSPRELSTDTQYF.

The rearrangement joins TRBV2 to TRBJ2-1, with TRBD2 matching over 9 bases. The CDR3 sequence is 17 residues long. J gave up 5 bases and V 2 bases, and 10 bases lay outside the gene matches. The germline V gene encodes CDR1 SNHLY and CDR2 FYNNEI. The CDR3 spells CASSERVSGSADNEQFF. CDR3 in DNA: TGTGCCAGCAGTGAAAGGGTTAGCGGGAGCGCGGACAATGAGCAGTTCTTC.

The chain couples TRBV5-8 to TRBJ1-5; 11 nucleotides line up with TRBD1. V was pared by 0 bases and J by 7 bases, with 6 bases of the junction left unmatched. There are 16 residues in the CDR3. Germline CDR1 is SGHTS and CDR2 is YDEGEE. This CDR3 is CASSLGTGGAGQPQHF. In DNA form, the CDR3 reads TGTGCCAGCAGCTTGGGGACAGGGGGCGCGGGGCAGCCCCAGCATTTT. Based on the CDR3 plus reference TRBV5-8 and TRBJ1-5, the full variable domain is EAGVTQSPTHLIKTRGQQATLRCSPISGHTSVYWYQQALGLGLQFLLWYDEGEERNRGNFPPRFSGRQFPNYSSELNVNALELEDSALYLCASSLGTGGAGQPQHFGDGTRLSIL.

The chain recombines TRBV7-6 with TRBJ1-2; 10 bases map to TRBD1. Germline V gives CDR1 SGHVS, CDR2 FNYEAQ. With 4 bases clipped from V and 3 bases from J, the junction kept 8 bases outside the gene matches. The CDR3 loop spans 16 amino acids. CDR3 loop: CASSSRDDRGHYGYTF. In DNA, the CDR3 is TGTGCCAGCAGCTCGCGCGACGACAGGGGGCACTATGGCTACACCTTC.

The J gene is TRBJ2-2, the V gene TRBV7-2; a weak D match, TRBD2 (5 bases). CDR1 and CDR2 (germline): SGHTA, FQGNSA. Trimming pared 4 bases from V and 0 bases from J, leaving 12 bases between. This CDR3 comprises 16 residues. In nucleotides, the CDR3 is TGTGCCAGCAGCTCCGGACTGAAAGCGAACACCGGGGAGCTGTTTTTT. Translated: CASSSGLKANTGELFF.

This sequence joins TRBV3-1 (or the pseudogene TRBV3-2) and TRBJ1-2; no firm D call. The CDR3 has 15 amino acids. Trimming shortened V by 4 bases and J by 2 bases, and 14 bases separated the two germline ends. Per germline, CDR1 LGHDT and CDR2 YNNKEL (reference sequence). The CDR3 coding sequence is TGTGCCAGCAGCCGAGGGCAGCGACTGAACTATGGCTACACCTTC. Protein: CASSRGQRLNYGYTF.

The chain is built from TRBV19 and TRBJ2-3, with TRBD2 matching 9 bases. The CDR3 is 15 amino acids. Unmatched junction bases numbered 6, after V lost 6 bases and J lost 2 bases. The germline CDR1 and CDR2 sequences are LNHDA and SQIVND (reference sequence). The CDR3 sequence: CASSPTSGFTDTQYF. DNA of the CDR3: TGTGCCAGTAGCCCGACTAGCGGTTTCACAGATACGCAGTATTTT. The full variable domain, its missing parts supplied by reference TRBV19 and TRBJ2-3, is DGGITQSPKYLFRKEGQNVTLSCEQNLNHDAMYWYRQDPGQGLRLIYYSQIVNDFQKGDIAEGYSVSREKKESFPLTVTSAQKNPTAFYLCASSPTSGFTDTQYFGPGTRLTVL.

The chain recombines TRBV7-9 with TRBJ2-2, with 9 bases that match TRBD2. After removal of 6 bases from V and 1 base from J, the junction contained 15 bases not matched to a gene. The germline CDR1 and CDR2 sequences are SEHNR and FQNEAQ (reference sequence). The length of the CDR3 is 19 residues. The CDR3 spells CASSFRGSPSGENTGELFF. The CDR3 region has the DNA TGTGCCAGCAGTTTTAGGGGGTCTCCTAGCGGGGAGAACACCGGGGAGCTGTTTTTT.

The chain joins TRBV6-6 to TRBJ1-5; D is possibly TRBD1 (5 bases). The CDR3 is made up of 16 amino acids. Between the trimmed V and J ends, which lost 0 bases and 1 base, there was a span of 10 bases. Germline V gene data show CDR1 as MNHNY and CDR2 as SVGAGI (reference sequence). The CDR3 nucleotides are TGTGCCAGCAGTTACTCTATCCAGGGAAGCAATCAGCCCCAGCATTTT. Amino acid sequence: CASSYSIQGSNQPQHF.

V and J are TRBV10-3 and TRBJ2-1; the match to TRBD2 covers 7 bases. This CDR3 comprises 14 residues. The J segment lost 9 bases and the V segment lost 9 bases, leaving 14 bases of the junction unmatched. The germline CDR1 and CDR2 sequences are ENHRY and SYGVKD. CDR3 nucleotide sequence: TGTGCCATGAAACGTGGGAGGGCCTTCAGTGAGCAGTTCTTC. Translated: CAMKRGRAFSEQFF.